These 11 T cell receptor beta chains came from one sample sequenced in a study of blood T cells in healthy people across ages. Sample-barcoded 5' priming and a J-beta primer mix drove a second PCR of about 7 to 11 cycles. MiXCR was run by TCRdb on the 5' RACE reads, yielding one entry per CDR3 protein. This sample yields about 680,000 distinct CDR3 sequences, of which 45% to 50% are seen a single time; approximately 32% belongs to the top ten. Input material: blood. The receptors originated from a woman aged 55 to 70 in good health.

The rearrangement joins TRBV20-1 to TRBJ2-7; TRBD1 matches at 10 bases. V gave up 3 bases and J gave up 3 bases; unmatched junction bases: 8. The V gene's germline CDR1 is DFQATT and CDR2 SNEGSKA (reference sequence). This CDR3 has 15 amino acids. Here the CDR3 DNA reads TGCAGTGCTAGGGGCATCGGGACAGGGGTCTACGAGCAGTACTTC. Translating gives CSARGIGTGVYEQYF.

The V and J genes are TRBV20-1 and TRBJ2-7; TRBD2 aligns across 9 bases. J was trimmed by 1 base and V by 0 bases; bases with no gene match: 7. CDR1 and CDR2 from the germline V gene are DFQATT and SNEGSKA (reference sequence). The CDR3 is 16 amino acids. In nucleotides, the CDR3 is TGCAGTGCTAGAGATCCCCGGACTAGCGTATCCTACGAGCAGTACTTC. As protein: CSARDPRTSVSYEQYF.

This clonotype was picked up a small number of times. V is TRBV3-1 and J is TRBJ1-1, with D hard to call. CDR1 is LGHDT and CDR2 is YNNKEL in the germline V gene (reference sequence). Deletions cut 2 bases from V and 2 bases from J, with 6 bases between. This CDR3 contains 13 residues. This CDR3 reads CASSQLQNTEAFF. Here the CDR3 DNA reads TGTGCCAGCAGCCAATTGCAAAACACTGAAGCTTTCTTT.

This clonotype has a handful of counts. V and J are TRBV4-3 and TRBJ2-7; 8 bases match TRBD1. The CDR3 covers 16 residues. The germline V gene has CDR1 LGHNA and CDR2 YSLEER. V was clipped by 0 bases and J by 3 bases; unmatched bases: 7. The CDR3 loop is CASSQDTGQGVYEQYF. CDR3 in DNA: TGCGCCAGCAGCCAAGATACCGGACAGGGAGTCTACGAGCAGTACTTC.

This clonotype was observed many times. The rearrangement uses TRBV11-3 and TRBJ2-1; 8 bases are a match to TRBD2. The V gene end was trimmed by 1 base and the J gene end by 8 bases; junction bases not matched to a gene: 7. Germline assignment: CDR1 SGHNT and CDR2 YENEEA. This CDR3 has 15 amino acids. CDR3 bases: TGTGCCAGCAGCTTAGGGGCGGGAGGAGGGGATGAGCAGTTCTTC. It yields the protein CASSLGAGGGDEQFF. The variable domain in full, completed from reference TRBV11-3 and TRBJ2-1, reads EAGVVQSPRYKIIEKKQPVAFWCNPISGHNTLYWYLQNLGQGPELLIRYENEEAVDDSQLPKDRFSAERLKGVDSTLKIQPAELGDSAVYLCASSLGAGGGDEQFFGPGTRLTVL.

The chain combines TRBV15 with TRBJ2-7; D is unresolved. The CDR3 totals 14 residues. The germline CDR1 and CDR2 sequences are LNHNV and YYDKDF (reference sequence). V was trimmed by 3 bases and J by 3 bases, leaving 12 bases between them. The chain's CDR3 is CATSSPPGHYEQYF. The CDR3 coding sequence is TGTGCCACCAGCAGCCCCCCGGGCCACTACGAGCAGTACTTC.

This clonotype has more than one count but fewer than ten. The chain combines TRBV9 with TRBJ2-1; TRBD2 might be the D (5 bases). Trimming left V 0 bases short and J 6 bases short, with 16 bases between. Germline lookup yields CDR1 SGDLS and CDR2 YYNGEE. The CDR3 length is 16 residues. The CDR3 DNA is TGTGCCAGCAGCGTAGTTCAGAGCCTAGAGGGCAATGAGCAGTTCTTC. Protein sequence: CASSVVQSLEGNEQFF.

This clonotype was observed at least ten times. The chain is built from TRBV3-1 and TRBJ1-2, with 8 bases fitting TRBD1. This CDR3 has 13 amino acids. The germline CDR1 and CDR2 sequences are LGHDT and YNNKEL (reference sequence). Trimming at V came to 3 bases and at J to 11 bases, leaving 8 bases not matched to a gene. CDR3 sequence reads: CASSHAGTGEYTF. CDR3 nucleotide sequence: TGTGCCAGCAGCCATGCCGGGACAGGAGAATACACCTTC.

Only a few counts were recorded for this clonotype. The rearrangement joins TRBV25-1 to TRBJ2-3, with D possibly TRBD2 on 6 matching bases. Germline CDR1 MGHDK, CDR2 SYGVNS. V was clipped by 1 base and J by 2 bases, with 13 bases between them. CDR3 length: 16 amino acids. CDR3 nucleotide sequence: TGTGCCAGCAGTGAATTTTCCAGCGGGCACACAGATACGCAGTATTTT. It translates to CASSEFSSGHTDTQYF.

The chain uses TRBV7-2 and TRBJ2-1; the D is unclear. CDR1 is SGHTA, CDR2 FQGNSA, per germline. Trimming took off 8 bases at V and 6 bases at J, with 17 bases between the two ends. The CDR3 runs 14 residues. CDR3 protein: CASARTGLGNEQFF. The CDR3 region has the DNA TGTGCCAGCGCTAGGACGGGTCTAGGCAATGAGCAGTTCTTC. The full variable domain, rest sourced from reference TRBV7-2 and TRBJ2-1, is GAGVSQSPSNKVTEKGKDVELRCDPISGHTALYWYRQSLGQGLEFLIYFQGNSAPDKSGLPSDRFSAERTGGSVSTLTIQRTQQEDSAVYLCASARTGLGNEQFFGPGTRLTVL.

This clonotype was detected a few times. The chain recombines TRBV7-2 with TRBJ2-7; tentative D call: TRBD2 (6 bases). This CDR3 contains 14 residues. The germline V gene has CDR1 SGHTA and CDR2 FQGNSA. V was clipped by 1 base and J by 9 bases, with 16 bases between them. CDR3: CASSLGGIQTPQYF. CDR3 in DNA: TGTGCCAGCAGCTTAGGCGGGATACAGACGCCGCAGTACTTC.